The source of this T cell receptor beta chain is a study of regulatory T cells in long-lasting Graves disease (dated by TCRdb to the early 2020s). About the investigation overall: In the newly diagnosed Graves' disease group, patients had been taking antithyroid drugs for less than 3 months. The study took place in China and was registered as a clinical trial. Patients with persistent Graves' disease were compared with patients with newly diagnosed Graves' disease using TCR sequencing and RNA sequencing of peripheral blood. TCR sequencing covered some 13 persistent and roughly 20 newly diagnosed Graves' disease patients, around 35 samples in total. What the research found in general, with its limitations: Preferential use of TRBV28, TRBJ1-2 and TRBJ2-5 was observed in persistent disease, whereas TRBV20-1 and TRBJ2-1 were favored in newly diagnosed disease. Compared with newly diagnosed patients, patients with persistent Graves' disease had lower TCR Shannon entropy and fewer highly expanded clones, which suggests clonal expansion. Only the TCR beta chain was sequenced and analyzed. The small sample size was acknowledged by the authors as a limitation that may reduce accuracy. Because the primary lesion, thyroid tissue, could not be accessed, the study looked at peripheral blood alone. Patients with persistent disease shared more public clonotypes (about 3,000) than newly diagnosed patients did (around 980).

Including cysteine and phenylalanine, the CDR3 has 16 amino acids. Left in the record is the CDR3 DNA by itself, 48 bases read in frame from the first base. CDR1 SQVTM and CDR2 ANQGSEA are derived from the germline V gene. V is clipped by 0 bases and J by 8 bases, and the sequence between their germline boundaries is 20 bases long. The table lists this clonotype with many counts. No cognate antigen has been identified for it. Nothing much larger sits one base from this clone, and base qualities are not available. Explained via the paper, the time point label denotes: newly diagnosed GD, antithyroid drugs for less than 3 months. For both TCR sequencing and RNA sequencing, RNA was extracted from PBMCs using TRIzol. Graves' disease was diagnosed according to American Thyroid Association guidelines. Patients were recruited from an endocrinology department in Xi'an, China. Each patient gave approximately 8.8 milliliters of peripheral blood, collected in an EDTA anticoagulant tube. Ficoll Paque Plus density gradient separation was used to isolate PBMCs, and no further T cell sorting was done. An Agilent 2100 Bioanalyzer and agarose gel were used to check RNA quality, and a NanoDrop 2000 was used to measure RNA concentration.

The library came from multiplex PCR. Reads for this sample came from an Illumina HiSeq 4000. TCR beta libraries were built with iRepertoire HTBI primers and Arm-PCR amplification of CDR3 regions. PCR products were gel purified before sequencing. The paper's processing steps were these. A total of 62 TRBV and approximately 15 TRBJ segments were identified across samples and were used for gene usage analysis of CDR3 amino acid clonotypes. COPE and FqMerger were used to merge filtered high-quality paired reads into contigs. Contigs were aligned with BLAST to IMGT TRBV, TRBD and TRBJ reference genes, and CDR3 was defined per IMGT. Highly expanded clones were defined as clonotypes with a frequency above 0.1%. Shannon entropy was used to measure repertoire diversity, and the Gini coefficient was used to measure V-J evenness. A clonotype found in more than one individual was treated as public. In TCRdb, the public reads were trimmed at Q25 with fastp and aligned with MiXCR, with productive beta chains retained. For every CDR3 protein sequence, its rows merge into one entry that carries the most common genes and DNA. The V and J calls here are based on TCRdb, not the publication. The sample table shows roughly 380,000 distinct CDR3 sequences, and around 15% are seen once. About 20% of the sample is in the top ten clones.

This specimen was peripheral blood mononuclear cells (PBMCs), taken at new diagnosis, from a patient treated with antithyroid drugs. The TCR sequence derives from a female donor with Graves disease. The rearrangement joined TRBV29-1 to TRBJ2-1; TRBD2 is a weak D gene call, 7 bases matching. For the CDR3, the sequence is CSVEDPLGGGRDEQFF. The DNA sequence follows: TGCAGCGTTGAAGATCCCTTGGGGGGGGGGCGCGATGAGCAGTTCTTC.